The text below deals with one T cell receptor beta chain. Its antigen is unknown. Per-base quality was not reported, and no clone a single base away is much larger than it. The germline V gene gives CDR1 as MDHEN and CDR2 as SYDVKM. The CDR3 starts with the cysteine, ends with the phenylalanine, and has 15 residues. Only the CDR3 part of the read is kept: 45 bases, read in frame from the first base. The immunoSEQ Assay, a bias-controlled multiplex PCR, was used to amplify TCRbeta CDR3 regions from genomic DNA. Regarding the original processing steps: Nucleated cell counts per sample were estimated from amplification of reference gene primers within the assay. To quantify the absolute abundance of each unique TCRbeta CDR3 rearrangement, sequence reads were collapsed and filtered. For each sample, productive Simpson clonality was calculated by taking the square root of Simpson's diversity index across productive rearrangements. TCRdb holds this immuneACCESS table with in-frame rearrangements only. Some clones are missing; in checked studies, unresolved V genes explain under half, and the rest has no known cause. That table is the source of V, J and clone size, and D and trimming were worked out from the DNA. This sample gives fewer than 55,000 clones in total; roughly 89% of them show up just once. Of the sample, roughly 1.5% falls within the top ten clones.

This sample stems from a study of blood T cell repertoires in COVID-19 (dated by TCRdb to 2018 to 2021). As for the study more broadly: Samples from collaborators originated in the United States, Italy and Spain and spanned both the acute and convalescent phases of COVID-19. Nearly every sample came with metadata listing a de-identified subject ID, COVID-19 status, age in years and sex. The material from the prospective study consisted of cDNA or gDNA derived from T cells, B-cell-depleted T cells, or PBMCs. Subjects who had been exposed to COVID-19, were actively infected with it, or had recovered from it provided the deeply sampled blood TCRbeta repertoires that made up the dataset. Where available, HLA class I and class II types were obtained from metadata supplied by the sample provider rather than from assay-based typing. The repertoires were made available in a free public database intended to serve as a resource for research on the immune response to SARS-CoV-2. The samples were drawn from the first 160 participants of the ongoing ImmuneRACE study and from 1,254 subjects provided by 6 global collaborators.

What the work shows at the level of the full study, not this receptor alone: Clinical and demographic metadata were provided uncurated, with the amount varying by source and participant.

Whole blood was collected in K2EDTA tubes by collaborating institutions according to the institutions' own protocols. Collaborator samples were shipped for TCRbeta analysis as frozen whole blood, isolated PBMCs, or DNA extracted from either sample type. The V gene is TRBV28 and the J gene is TRBJ2-2; 11 bases in the middle match TRBD2. What was sequenced was peripheral blood. The source of this sequence is a man in his fifties with acute or convalescent COVID-19. The bases read TGTGCGGCGGGTGTAGCGGGAGGGCACACCGGGGAGCTGTTTTTT. Its translation is CAAGVAGGHTGELFF.